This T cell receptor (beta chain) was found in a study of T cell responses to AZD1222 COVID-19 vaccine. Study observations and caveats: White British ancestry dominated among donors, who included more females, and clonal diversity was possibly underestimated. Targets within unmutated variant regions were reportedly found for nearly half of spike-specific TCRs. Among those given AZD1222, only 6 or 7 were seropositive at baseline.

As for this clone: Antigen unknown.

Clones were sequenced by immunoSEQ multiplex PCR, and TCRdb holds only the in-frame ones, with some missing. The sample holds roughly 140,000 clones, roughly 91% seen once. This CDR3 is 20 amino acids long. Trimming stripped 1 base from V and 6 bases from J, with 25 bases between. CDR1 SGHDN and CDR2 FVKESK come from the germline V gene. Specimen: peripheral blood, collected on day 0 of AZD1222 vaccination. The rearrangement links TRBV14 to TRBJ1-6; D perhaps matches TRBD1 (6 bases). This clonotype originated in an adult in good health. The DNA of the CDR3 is TGTGCCAGCAGCCAAGTTACGCGGCAGGGGATCCCTGTGGTTAATTCACCCCTCCACTTT. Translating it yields CASSQVTRQGIPVVNSPLHF.